These T cell receptor beta chains were read from a single sample in a study of OX40 agonist ivuxolimab in advanced cancers. Sequencing was performed with immunoSEQ multiplex PCR; in TCRdb, only in-frame clones are kept and a portion is missing. The profile shows about 43,000 clones, approximately 86% of them singletons. Sequences were derived from CD4+ or CD8+ T cells sorted from blood, sampled in a trial of the OX40 agonist ivuxolimab. The receptors were gathered from an adult with an advanced solid tumor such as melanoma, head and neck, liver or kidney cancer. CDR3s include the opening cysteine and the closing phenylalanine or tryptophan. Each record gives: V gene, D gene, J gene, clone size, CDR3 DNA, CDR3 protein. A D gene is named only where the DNA matches it firmly. Clone size appears in some rows only: once, few, many, or a class for an expanded clone.

v_call: TRBV6-1; d_call: NA; j_call: TRBJ2-2; clone_size: NA; cdr3_nt: TGTGCCAGCAGTGAAAGCGACCTCCCGGGGGAGCTGTTTTTT; cdr3_aa: CASSESDLPGELFF
v_call: TRBV6-5; d_call: NA; j_call: TRBJ2-5; clone_size: NA; cdr3_nt: TGTGCCAGCAGCCGAACCCTCCGACCAGAGACCCAGTACTTC; cdr3_aa: CASSRTLRPETQYF
v_call: TRBV2; d_call: NA; j_call: TRBJ1-5; clone_size: NA; cdr3_nt: TGTGCCAGCAGTGCGCGCGCGCGGCAGGGACTTAATCAGCCCCAGCATTTT; cdr3_aa: CASSARARQGLNQPQHF
v_call: TRBV4-1; d_call: NA; j_call: TRBJ2-5; clone_size: NA; cdr3_nt: TGCGCCAGCAGCCAAGAGGAGGGCCAGACCCAGTACTTC; cdr3_aa: CASSQEEGQTQYF
v_call: TRBV11-2; d_call: NA; j_call: TRBJ2-7; clone_size: NA; cdr3_nt: TGTGCCAGCAGCGTATTGGGGGAGCAGTACTTC; cdr3_aa: CASSVLGEQYF
v_call: TRBV28; d_call: NA; j_call: TRBJ2-2; clone_size: NA; cdr3_nt: TGTGCCAGCAGTTCGGCCGGGACCACGGTCGGGGAGCTGTTTTTT; cdr3_aa: CASSSAGTTVGELFF
v_call: TRBV7-8; d_call: NA; j_call: TRBJ2-2; clone_size: NA; cdr3_nt: TGTGCCAGCAGCTTCGGGACCCAAATGACCGGGGAGCTGTTTTTT; cdr3_aa: CASSFGTQMTGELFF
v_call: TRBV7-9; d_call: NA; j_call: TRBJ2-3; clone_size: NA; cdr3_nt: TGTGCCAGCAGAAAAGCCGGGGGCACAGATACGCAGTATTTT; cdr3_aa: CASRKAGGTDTQYF
v_call: TRBV2; d_call: TRBD1; j_call: TRBJ2-1; clone_size: NA; cdr3_nt: TGTGCCAGCAGTGAAGCTCGGTCGGACAGGACTTACAATGAGCAGTTCTTC; cdr3_aa: CASSEARSDRTYNEQFF
v_call: TRBV18; d_call: NA; j_call: TRBJ1-6; clone_size: NA; cdr3_nt: TGTGCCAGCTCACCTAAGGATTCACCCCTCCACTTT; cdr3_aa: CASSPKDSPLHF
v_call: TRBV29-1; d_call: NA; j_call: TRBJ1-2; clone_size: few; cdr3_nt: TGCAGCGTTGATGGGAGTTACGGTGGCTACACCTTC; cdr3_aa: CSVDGSYGGYTF
v_call: TRBV7-9; d_call: NA; j_call: TRBJ2-1; clone_size: once; cdr3_nt: TGTGCCAGCAGCTTAGGTCGACCCGAGCAGTTCTTC; cdr3_aa: CASSLGRPEQFF
v_call: TRBV11-2; d_call: TRBD1; j_call: TRBJ2-5; clone_size: NA; cdr3_nt: TGTGCCAGCAGCGCAGACAGGGGGCTGAGGGAGACCCAGTACTTC; cdr3_aa: CASSADRGLRETQYF
v_call: TRBV14; d_call: NA; j_call: TRBJ2-6; clone_size: NA; cdr3_nt: TGTGCCAGCAGCCTCCCCACCACAGCTGAAAGCTCTGGGGCCAACGTCCTGACTTTC; cdr3_aa: CASSLPTTAESSGANVLTF
v_call: TRBV5-6; d_call: NA; j_call: TRBJ1-2; clone_size: few; cdr3_nt: TGTGCCAGCAGCTCCAGGTTCTATGGCTACACCTTC; cdr3_aa: CASSSRFYGYTF
v_call: TRBV6-1; d_call: NA; j_call: TRBJ2-1; clone_size: NA; cdr3_nt: TGTGCCAGCAGTGAAGCGCACGGGACCTCCAGGAGTGAGCAGTTCTTC; cdr3_aa: CASSEAHGTSRSEQFF
v_call: TRBV30; d_call: NA; j_call: TRBJ1-5; clone_size: NA; cdr3_nt: TGTGCCTGGAGTGTACGCGGGGGTCAGCCCCAGCATTTT; cdr3_aa: CAWSVRGGQPQHF